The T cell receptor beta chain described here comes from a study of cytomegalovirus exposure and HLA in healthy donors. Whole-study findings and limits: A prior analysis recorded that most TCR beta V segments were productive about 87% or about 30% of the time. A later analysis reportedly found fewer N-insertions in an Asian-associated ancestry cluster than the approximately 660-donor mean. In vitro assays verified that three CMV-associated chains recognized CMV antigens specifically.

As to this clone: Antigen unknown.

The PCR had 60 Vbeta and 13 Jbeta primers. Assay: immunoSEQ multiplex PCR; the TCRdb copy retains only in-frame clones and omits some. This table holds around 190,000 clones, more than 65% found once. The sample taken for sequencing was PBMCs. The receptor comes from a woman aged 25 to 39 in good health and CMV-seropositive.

The CDR3 DNA follows: TGTGCCAGCAGCTTAAGCGGGGGTTACGAGCAGTACTTC. This encodes CASSLSGGYEQYF. This chain connects TRBV11-3 to TRBJ2-7; 8 nucleotides line up with TRBD2. This CDR3 spans 13 amino acids. Trimming took 2 bases from V and 4 from J; bases not matched to a gene: 1. Germline V gene lookup returns CDR1 SGHNT and CDR2 YENEEA.